Each of the 5 T cell receptor beta chains below was sequenced from the same sample in a study of blood T cell repertoires in COVID-19. Assay used: immunoSEQ multiplex PCR; TCRdb lists only in-frame clones, some missing. The sample lists approximately 19,000 clones; 86% were seen once. The sequenced sample was peripheral blood. The receptor set was obtained from a human donor with active COVID-19. The donor label of this sample is uncertain.

Here the CDR3 reads CASSHVGAGELFF. CDR3 in DNA: TGCGCCAGCAGCCACGTAGGGGCCGGGGAGCTGTTTTTT. The V and J genes are TRBV4-1 and TRBJ2-2, with D possibly being TRBD1 (5 bases). The CDR3 consists of 13 residues. The germline V and J ends were trimmed by 3 bases and 6 bases, with 8 bases remaining between them. Germline V gene lookup returns CDR1 MGHRA and CDR2 YSYEKL.

This chain connects TRBV7-2 to TRBJ2-2; TRBD1 aligns across 9 bases. The CDR3 consists of 16 residues. Trimming took 5 bases from V and 4 from J; bases not matched to a gene: 8. CDR1 and CDR2 (germline): SGHTA, FQGNSA. CDR3 protein: CASSAGQGLLTGELFF. For the CDR3, the DNA is TGTGCCAGCAGCGCGGGACAGGGACTTCTCACCGGGGAGCTGTTTTTT.

V is TRBV29-1 and J is TRBJ2-3, with 7 bases that match TRBD2. This CDR3 comprises 15 residues. V shed 2 bases and J 6 bases; nucleotides not matched to a gene: 11. Looked up from germline, CDR1 is SQVTM and CDR2 is ANQGSEA. The CDR3 spells CSVESDGGLTDTQYF. The CDR3 DNA reads as TGCAGCGTTGAATCCGACGGGGGACTAACGGATACGCAGTATTTT.

CDR3 nucleotide sequence: TGTGCCAGCAGCTTTAGCCGCACAGGGGGAACTGAAGCTTTCTTT. Translated, it gives CASSFSRTGGTEAFF. The V and J genes are TRBV7-8 and TRBJ1-1; 8 bases align to TRBD1. The germline V gene has CDR1 SGHVS and CDR2 FQNEAQ. Trimming removed 3 bases from V and 5 bases from J; junction bases left unmatched: 8. This CDR3 is built from 15 residues. The full variable domain, rest sourced from reference TRBV7-8 and TRBJ1-1, is GAGVSQSPRYKVAKRGQDVALRCDPISGHVSLFWYQQALGQGPEFLTYFQNEAQLDKSGLPSDRFFAERPEGSVSTLKIQRTQQEDSAVYLCASSFSRTGGTEAFFGQGTRLTVV.

Concerning this clone itself: The CDR3 does not close with the conserved phenylalanine or tryptophan, likely indicating a read error. The DNA is omitted, as the CDR3 cannot be located on it reliably, and the CDR3 follows TCRdb's listing. The chain uses TRBV6-2 or TRBV6-3 and TRBJ2-3; TRBD2 was called by the table and not checked on the DNA. The CDR3 length is 11 residues, termini included. Germline V CDR1 and CDR2: MNHEY, SVGEGT. The CDR3 reads CASSERGWIEL.